This is a list of T cell receptor beta chains from one sample in a study of blood T cell repertoires in COVID-19. Libraries were prepared by immunoSEQ multiplex PCR; TCRdb keeps only in-frame clonotypes and omits some of them. The sample includes about 250,000 clones, nearly 90% of them seen just once. Sequencing was carried out using peripheral blood. The origin of the receptors is a woman aged 40 to 50 who had recovered from COVID-19. CDR3s include the opening cysteine and the closing phenylalanine or tryptophan. The D gene is left open where the match is weak. Not all rows give a size; the values are once, few, many and, for expanded clones, a class.

cdr3_aa cdr3_nt v_call clone_size j_call d_call
CASSNSGGVDEQYF TGTGCCAGCAGCAATAGCGGGGGGGTGGACGAGCAGTACTTC TRBV7-2 NA TRBJ2-7 TRBD2
CASRGPDRLFGYTF TGTGCCAGCAGAGGGCCGGACAGGCTCTTTGGCTACACCTTC TRBV6-5 NA TRBJ1-2 TRBD1
CASSLGGGGGYEQYF TGTGCCAGCAGCTTAGGAGGGGGGGGAGGCTACGAGCAGTACTTC TRBV7-6 NA TRBJ2-7 NA
CASGLTGSNYGYTF TGTGCTAGTGGTTTGACCGGGAGTAACTATGGCTACACCTTC TRBV12-5 NA TRBJ1-2 NA
CASSLQIYEQYF TGTGCCAGCAGCCTACAGATCTACGAGCAGTACTTC TRBV5-6 once TRBJ2-7 NA
CASSQAAGANGANVLTF TGCGCCAGCAGCCAAGCGGCGGGGGCTAACGGGGCCAACGTCCTGACTTTC TRBV4-1 NA TRBJ2-6 NA
CASSPDRGQGNTIYF TGTGCCAGCAGTCCGGACAGGGGGCAAGGAAACACCATATATTTT TRBV6-5 NA TRBJ1-3 TRBD1
CASSVIPGTDTQYF TGTGCCAGCAGCGTTATTCCAGGGACAGATACGCAGTATTTT TRBV9 once TRBJ2-3 NA
CASSARSQGISNTGELFF TGTGCCAGCAGCGCTAGATCCCAGGGGATATCGAACACCGGGGAGCTGTTTTTT TRBV9 NA TRBJ2-2 NA
CASSLGQSLEQYF TGTGCTAGCAGCTTAGGACAGTCCCTCGAGCAGTACTTC TRBV7-7 NA TRBJ2-7 NA
CASSQGGTGGSGANVLTF TGCGCCAGCAGCCAAGGTGGGACAGGGGGCTCTGGGGCCAACGTCCTGACTTTC TRBV4-3 NA TRBJ2-6 TRBD1
CASSVDLAGGSSYNEQFF TGTGCCAGCAGCGTAGACCTAGCGGGGGGGAGCTCCTACAATGAGCAGTTCTTC TRBV9 NA TRBJ2-1 TRBD2
CASSFRDRGGNTEAFF TGTGCCAGCAGCTTTAGGGACAGGGGTGGAAACACTGAAGCTTTCTTT TRBV5-6 NA TRBJ1-1 TRBD1
CASSVIGDNEQFF TGTGCCAGCAGCGTAATAGGGGACAATGAGCAGTTCTTC TRBV11-1 NA TRBJ2-1 NA
CASSEGQGGEAFF TGTGCCAGCAGTGAAGGGCAGGGAGGTGAAGCTTTCTTT TRBV2 NA TRBJ1-1 NA
CASSPRGTPGDTEAFF TGTGCCAGCTCACCAAGGGGGACCCCGGGCGACACTGAAGCTTTCTTT TRBV18 NA TRBJ1-1 NA
CASGQGALVYQPQHF TGTGCCAGTGGACAGGGAGCCCTAGTGTATCAGCCCCAGCATTTT TRBV19 NA TRBJ1-5 TRBD1
CASGGSPLHF TGTGCCAGCGGAGGTTCACCCCTCCACTTT TRBV28 NA TRBJ1-6 NA
CASSSQTGTGGYTF TGTGCCAGCAGCTCCCAGACAGGGACTGGAGGCTACACCTTC TRBV7-2 NA TRBJ1-2 TRBD1
CASSIQGVGGSPLHF TGTGCCAGTAGTATTCAGGGGGTCGGGGGTTCACCCCTCCACTTT TRBV19 few TRBJ1-6 TRBD1